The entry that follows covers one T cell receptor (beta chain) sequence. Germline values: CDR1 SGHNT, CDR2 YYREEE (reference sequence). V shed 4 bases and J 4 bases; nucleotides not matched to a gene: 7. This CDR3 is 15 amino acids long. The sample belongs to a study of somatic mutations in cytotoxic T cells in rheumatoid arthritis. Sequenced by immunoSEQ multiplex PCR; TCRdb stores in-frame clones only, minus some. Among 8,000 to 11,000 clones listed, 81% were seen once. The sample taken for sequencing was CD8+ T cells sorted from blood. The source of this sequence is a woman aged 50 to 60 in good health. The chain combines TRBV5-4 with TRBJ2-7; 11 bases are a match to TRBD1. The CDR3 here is CASSLAGTGGYEQYF. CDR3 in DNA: TGTGCCAGCAGCCTGGCCGGGACAGGGGGATACGAGCAGTACTTC.